These T cell receptor beta chains were read from a single sample in a study of OX40 agonist ivuxolimab in advanced cancers. Only in-frame clones appear in the TCRdb table, and some are missing; sequencing was by immunoSEQ multiplex PCR. The table shows about 76,000 clones, with roughly 85% occurring only once. Sequenced here: CD4+ or CD8+ T cells sorted from blood, sampled in a trial of the OX40 agonist ivuxolimab. These receptors all stem from an adult with an advanced solid tumor such as melanoma, head and neck, liver or kidney cancer. Both conserved end residues are part of each CDR3. The D gene is left open where the match is weak. Size values are once, few and many counts, or a class for expanded clones, and some rows have none.

D gene: -
clone size: -
J gene: TRBJ2-3
V gene: TRBV6-5
CDR3 protein: CASSLTGGSTDTQYF
CDR3 DNA: TGTGCCAGCAGTCTGACCGGGGGCTCCACAGATACGCAGTATTTT

D gene: -
clone size: -
J gene: TRBJ2-3
V gene: TRBV18
CDR3 protein: CASSPNADRPDTDTQYF
CDR3 DNA: TGTGCCAGCTCACCTAACGCCGACAGGCCCGACACAGATACGCAGTATTTT

D gene: TRBD1
clone size: few
J gene: TRBJ2-7
V gene: TRBV19
CDR3 protein: CASSPTGDRYEQYF
CDR3 DNA: TGTGCCAGTAGTCCCACAGGGGATCGGTACGAGCAGTACTTC

D gene: TRBD1
clone size: -
J gene: TRBJ1-2
V gene: TRBV5-1
CDR3 protein: CASSVRGQTSYGYTF
CDR3 DNA: TGCGCCAGCAGCGTTCGGGGACAGACAAGCTATGGCTACACCTTC

D gene: -
clone size: -
J gene: TRBJ2-7
V gene: TRBV5-4
CDR3 protein: CASSQGIGGYEQYF
CDR3 DNA: TGTGCCAGCAGCCAGGGTATCGGGGGCTACGAGCAGTACTTC

D gene: -
clone size: medium-sized
J gene: TRBJ1-5
V gene: TRBV29-1
CDR3 protein: CSVEVGNQPQHF
CDR3 DNA: TGCAGCGTAGAGGTGGGCAATCAGCCCCAGCATTTT

D gene: -
clone size: -
J gene: TRBJ1-2
V gene: TRBV6-5
CDR3 protein: CASSYRGQVGYGYTF
CDR3 DNA: TGTGCCAGCAGTTACCGCGGCCAGGTGGGCTATGGCTACACCTTC

D gene: -
clone size: -
J gene: TRBJ2-5
V gene: TRBV6-5
CDR3 protein: CASSYLGGTQYF
CDR3 DNA: TGTGCCAGCAGTTATCTCGGCGGGACCCAGTACTTC

D gene: -
clone size: few
J gene: TRBJ1-2
V gene: TRBV27
CDR3 protein: CASSLIGARAVSYTF
CDR3 DNA: TGTGCCAGCAGTTTAATCGGTGCCAGGGCTGTTAGCTACACCTTC

D gene: -
clone size: once
J gene: TRBJ1-5
V gene: TRBV5-8
CDR3 protein: CASSLASTAVGSNQPQHF
CDR3 DNA: TGTGCCAGCAGCTTGGCCAGTACCGCGGTGGGTAGCAATCAGCCCCAGCATTTT

D gene: -
clone size: -
J gene: TRBJ1-4
V gene: TRBV7-6
CDR3 protein: CASSRGLSTNEKLFF
CDR3 DNA: TGTGCCAGCAGCCGGGGACTGTCAACTAATGAAAAACTGTTTTTT

D gene: TRBD1
clone size: -
J gene: TRBJ1-4
V gene: TRBV14
CDR3 protein: CASSQLGQGRLRSEKLFF
CDR3 DNA: TGTGCCAGCAGCCAGTTGGGACAGGGGCGATTAAGGAGTGAAAAACTGTTTTTT

D gene: -
clone size: -
J gene: TRBJ2-3
V gene: TRBV5-1
CDR3 protein: CASRGGGNTDTQYF
CDR3 DNA: TGCGCCAGCAGAGGTGGGGGGAACACAGATACGCAGTATTTT

D gene: -
clone size: -
J gene: TRBJ1-1
V gene: TRBV5-5
CDR3 protein: CASSLATAPGTEAFF
CDR3 DNA: TGTGCCAGCAGCTTGGCCACAGCCCCCGGAACTGAAGCTTTCTTT

D gene: TRBD1
clone size: -
J gene: TRBJ2-3
V gene: TRBV4-3
CDR3 protein: CASSQEGTRNPGQGLRYTQYF
CDR3 DNA: TGCGCCAGCAGCCAAGAAGGAACCCGCAACCCGGGACAGGGGCTTCGATATACGCAGTATTTT

D gene: -
clone size: -
J gene: TRBJ1-1
V gene: TRBV11-2
CDR3 protein: CASSPGQLNTEAFF
CDR3 DNA: TGTGCCAGCAGCCCGGGCCAACTGAACACTGAAGCTTTCTTT

D gene: -
clone size: once
J gene: TRBJ1-3
V gene: TRBV10-2
CDR3 protein: CASSDGQSSGNTIYF
CDR3 DNA: TGCGCCAGCAGTGACGGGCAGAGCTCTGGAAACACCATATATTTT